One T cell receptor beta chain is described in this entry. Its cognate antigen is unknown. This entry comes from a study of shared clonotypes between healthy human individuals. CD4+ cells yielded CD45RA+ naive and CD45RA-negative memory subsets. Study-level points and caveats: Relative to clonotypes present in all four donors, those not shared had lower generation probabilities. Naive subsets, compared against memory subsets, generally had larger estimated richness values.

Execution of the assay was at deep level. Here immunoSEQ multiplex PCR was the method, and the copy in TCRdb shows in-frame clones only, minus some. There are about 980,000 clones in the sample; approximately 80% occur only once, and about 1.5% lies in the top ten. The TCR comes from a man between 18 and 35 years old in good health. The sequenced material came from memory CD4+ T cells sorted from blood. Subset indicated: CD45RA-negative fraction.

The CDR3 DNA follows: TGTGCCACTTCAGAGACAGGCTCCTACGAGCAGTACTTC. This sequence encodes CATSETGSYEQYF. The rearrangement joins TRBV21-1 to TRBJ2-7; the table's TRBD1 call for D was not verified on the DNA. TRBV21-1 is shown as a pseudogene. The CDR3 length is 13 residues.